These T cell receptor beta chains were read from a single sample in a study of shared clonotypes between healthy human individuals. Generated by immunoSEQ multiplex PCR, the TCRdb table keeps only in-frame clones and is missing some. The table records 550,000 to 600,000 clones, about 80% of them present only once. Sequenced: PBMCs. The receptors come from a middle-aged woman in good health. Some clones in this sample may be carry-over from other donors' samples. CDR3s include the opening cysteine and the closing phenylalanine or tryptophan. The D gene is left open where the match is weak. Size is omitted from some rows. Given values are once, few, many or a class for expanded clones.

CAWSVGREEPQHF,TGTGCCTGGAGTGTGGGAAGGGAGGAGCCCCAGCATTTT,TRBJ1-5,.,TRBV30,few
CASRPPVETQYF,TGTGCCAGCAGACCCCCCGTGGAGACCCAGTACTTC,TRBJ2-5,.,TRBV6-1,.
CASTMTTNTGELFF,TGTGCCAGCACCATGACTACGAACACCGGGGAGCTGTTTTTT,TRBJ2-2,.,TRBV2,.
CASSFRLRNDEQFF,TGTGCCAGCAGTTTTCGTCTCCGGAACGATGAGCAGTTCTTC,TRBJ2-1,.,TRBV28,once
CASSLDEGSYEQYF,TGTGCCAGCAGCTTAGACGAGGGCTCCTACGAGCAGTACTTC,TRBJ2-7,.,TRBV7-8,.
CASSIGRGSDTQYF,TGTGCCAGTAGTATAGGCCGGGGGTCAGATACGCAGTATTTT,TRBJ2-3,.,TRBV19,.
CASSPGQGRAGANVLTF,TGTGCCAGCAGCCCTGGACAGGGTAGGGCTGGGGCCAACGTCCTGACTTTC,TRBJ2-6,TRBD1,TRBV7-3,.
CASSPQLGSGNTIYF,TGTGCCAGCTCACCACAGTTGGGCTCTGGAAACACCATATATTTT,TRBJ1-3,.,TRBV18,.
CASSPIKPANTEAFF,TGTGCCAGCTCACCCATTAAACCGGCGAACACTGAAGCTTTCTTT,TRBJ1-1,.,TRBV18,.
CASSSGHNQPQHF,TGTGCCAGCAGCTCAGGACATAATCAGCCCCAGCATTTT,TRBJ1-5,.,TRBV5-5,.
CASSPQPLGGGPQHF,TGTGCCAGCAGCCCACAACCGTTGGGGGGCGGGCCCCAGCATTTT,TRBJ1-5,.,TRBV7-2,.
CASSLGTGLGEQYF,TGTGCCAGCAGTCTCGGGACAGGGCTGGGAGAGCAGTACTTC,TRBJ2-7,TRBD1,TRBV27,few
CASSGQGTQETQYF,TGCGCCAGCAGCGGACAGGGGACCCAAGAGACCCAGTACTTC,TRBJ2-5,TRBD1,TRBV5-1,.